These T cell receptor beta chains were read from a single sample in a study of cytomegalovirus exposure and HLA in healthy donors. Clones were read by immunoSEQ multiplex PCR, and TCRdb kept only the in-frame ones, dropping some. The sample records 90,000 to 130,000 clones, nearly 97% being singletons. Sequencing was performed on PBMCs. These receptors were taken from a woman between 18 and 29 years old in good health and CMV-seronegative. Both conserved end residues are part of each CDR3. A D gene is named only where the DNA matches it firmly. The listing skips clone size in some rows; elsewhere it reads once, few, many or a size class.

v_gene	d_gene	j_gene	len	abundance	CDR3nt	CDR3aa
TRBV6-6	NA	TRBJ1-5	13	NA	TGTGCCAGCAGTCTCAGGCCCAATCAGCCCCAGCATTTT	CASSLRPNQPQHF
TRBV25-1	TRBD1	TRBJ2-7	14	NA	TGTGCCAGCAGCCGGGACAGTTCTACCTACGAGCAGTACTTC	CASSRDSSTYEQYF
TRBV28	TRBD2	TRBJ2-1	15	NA	TGTGCCAGCAGCTCTCCGGGACTAGTGATCTCCGAGCAGTTCTTC	CASSSPGLVISEQFF
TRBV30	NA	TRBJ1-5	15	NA	TGTGCCTGGAGTGTACAAGCAGGGGACAATCAGCCCCAGCATTTT	CAWSVQAGDNQPQHF
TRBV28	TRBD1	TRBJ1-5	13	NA	TGTGCCAGCATATCACAGGGGTCTCAGCCCCAGCATTTT	CASISQGSQPQHF
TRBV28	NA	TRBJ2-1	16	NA	TGTGCCAGCACTATACTTGGGACTCCCCAGACTTGGGAGCAGTTCTTC	CASTILGTPQTWEQFF
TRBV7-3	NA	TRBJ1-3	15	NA	TGTGCCAGCAGCTTAATGGGGGCCGCTGGAAACACCATATATTTT	CASSLMGAAGNTIYF
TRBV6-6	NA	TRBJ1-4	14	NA	TGTGCCAGCAGTCCCCTAGGGGAATACGAAAAACTGTTTTTT	CASSPLGEYEKLFF
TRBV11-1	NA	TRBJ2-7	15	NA	TGTGCCAGCAGCTCCCGACAGGTCCTTTCCTACGAGCAGTACTTC	CASSSRQVLSYEQYF
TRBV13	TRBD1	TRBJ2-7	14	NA	TGTGCCACCAAACCCTGGGGACAGGGCGACGAGCAGTACTTC	CATKPWGQGDEQYF
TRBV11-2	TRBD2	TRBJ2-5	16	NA	TGTGCCAGCAGCTTAGGGTTTAGCGGGGGCCAAGAGACCCAGTACTTC	CASSLGFSGGQETQYF
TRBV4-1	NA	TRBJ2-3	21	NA	TGCGCCAGCAGCCAATTTCCGGGACACACAAACGGTGCGGAGAACACAGATACGCAGTATTTT	CASSQFPGHTNGAENTDTQYF
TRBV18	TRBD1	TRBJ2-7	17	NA	TGTGCCAGCTCACGAACTCCAGGGGGCGAAAGATCCTACGAGCAGTACTTC	CASSRTPGGERSYEQYF
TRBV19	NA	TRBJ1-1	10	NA	TGTGCCAGTACGGGGGAAAAAGCTTTCTTT	CASTGEKAFF
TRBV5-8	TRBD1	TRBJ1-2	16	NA	TGTGCCAGCAGCTTGGACACAGGGGGCGCCGGGTATGGCTACACCTTC	CASSLDTGGAGYGYTF
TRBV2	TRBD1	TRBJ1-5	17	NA	TGTGCCAGCAGGCGGGGACAGGACTGGTATAGCAATCAGCCCCAGCATTTT	CASRRGQDWYSNQPQHF
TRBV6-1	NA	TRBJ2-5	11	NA	TGTGCCAGCTCCCCTCGAGAGACCCAGTACTTC	CASSPRETQYF
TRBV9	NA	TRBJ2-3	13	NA	TGTGCCAGCAGCGTACTTAACTGGGATACGCAGTATTTT	CASSVLNWDTQYF
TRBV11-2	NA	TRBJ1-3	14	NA	TGTGCCAGCAGCTTCGAGAATCGCGGAAACACCATATATTTT	CASSFENRGNTIYF
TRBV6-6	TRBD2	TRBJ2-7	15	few	TGTGCCAGCAGTTTAGTCCTAGCGGGGCCCTACGAGCAGTACTTC	CASSLVLAGPYEQYF
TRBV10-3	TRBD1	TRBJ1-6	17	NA	TGTGCCATCAGTGAGACACAGGGGGCCATGGTTAATTCACCCCTCCACTTT	CAISETQGAMVNSPLHF
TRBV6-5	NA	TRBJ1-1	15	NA	TGTGCCAGCCTCCCGTATGGGGCAGCGAACACTGAAGCTTTCTTT	CASLPYGAANTEAFF
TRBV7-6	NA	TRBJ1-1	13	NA	TGTGCCAGCAGCTTACAGGGCCACACTGAAGCTTTCTTT	CASSLQGHTEAFF
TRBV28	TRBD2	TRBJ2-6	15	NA	TGTGCCAGCACCTACGGGAGGGCTGGGGCCAACGTCCTGACTTTC	CASTYGRAGANVLTF
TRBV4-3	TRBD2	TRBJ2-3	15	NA	TGCGCCAGCAGCCAAGTACTAGCGGCGGCAGATACGCAGTATTTT	CASSQVLAAADTQYF
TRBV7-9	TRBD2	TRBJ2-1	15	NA	TGTGCCAGCAGCCCTAGCGGGGGGGCCAACAATGAGCAGTTCTTC	CASSPSGGANNEQFF
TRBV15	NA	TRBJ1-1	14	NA	TGTGCCACCAGCAGAGATCTGTGGAACACTGAAGCTTTCTTT	CATSRDLWNTEAFF
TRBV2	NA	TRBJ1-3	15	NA	TGTGCCAGCCGGCCCGCTGACAGCTCTGGAAACACCATATATTTT	CASRPADSSGNTIYF
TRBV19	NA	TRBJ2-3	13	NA	TGTGCCAGTAGTTCGAGGGGGGGGGATACGCAGTATTTT	CASSSRGGDTQYF
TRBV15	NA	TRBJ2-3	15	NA	TGTGCCACCAGCAGAGATCCCCTTCGCCGGGGTGGGCAGTATTTT	CATSRDPLRRGGQYF
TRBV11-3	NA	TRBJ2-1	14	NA	TGTGCCAGCAGCCCGGGGGTTTCCTACAATGAGCAGTTCTTC	CASSPGVSYNEQFF
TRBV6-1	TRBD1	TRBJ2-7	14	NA	TGTGCCAGCAGCGGCCAGGGGGCCTCCTACGAGCAGTACTTC	CASSGQGASYEQYF
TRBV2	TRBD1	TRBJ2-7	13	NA	TGTGCCAGCAGTCAAGGACAGGGTCTCGAGCAGTACTTC	CASSQGQGLEQYF
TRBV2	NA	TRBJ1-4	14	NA	TGTGCCAGCAGTAGGACTTCAACTAATGAAAAACTGTTTTTT	CASSRTSTNEKLFF
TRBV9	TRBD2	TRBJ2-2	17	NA	TGTGCCAGCAGCGCCCGAAGCGGGGGCCCAAACACCGGGGAGCTGTTTTTT	CASSARSGGPNTGELFF
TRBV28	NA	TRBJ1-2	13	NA	TGTGCCACCGATGACAGTAACAACTATGGCTACACCTTC	CATDDSNNYGYTF
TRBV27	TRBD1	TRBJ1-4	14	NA	TGTGCCAGCAGTCAGACAGGGTTTATTGAAAAACTGTTTTTT	CASSQTGFIEKLFF
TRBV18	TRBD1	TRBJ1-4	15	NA	TGTGCCAGCTCGCAAACAGGGGCGATAAATGAAAAACTGTTTTTT	CASSQTGAINEKLFF
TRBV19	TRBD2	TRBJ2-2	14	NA	TGTGCCAGTAGTATCGGGACTAGTGGCGGGGAGCTGTTTTTT	CASSIGTSGGELFF
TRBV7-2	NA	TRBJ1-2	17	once	TGTGCCAGCAGCTTAGAGGCGCTCCTTTCTCGGGACTATGGCTACACCTTC	CASSLEALLSRDYGYTF
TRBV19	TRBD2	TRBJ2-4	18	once	TGTGCCAGTAGTGCGGAAGCGGGGGGATCCTTAGCCAAAAACATTCAGTACTTC	CASSAEAGGSLAKNIQYF
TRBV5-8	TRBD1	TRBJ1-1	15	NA	TGTGCCAGCAGCTTAAACCGGGACAGGAACACTGAAGCTTTCTTT	CASSLNRDRNTEAFF
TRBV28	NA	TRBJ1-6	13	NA	TGTGCTAGCAGGGTGTTAGATAATTCACCCCTCCACTTT	CASRVLDNSPLHF
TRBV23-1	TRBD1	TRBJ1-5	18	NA	TGCGCCAGCAGTCAATCGATGAGGACAGGAGCTTCCGATCAGCCCCAGCATTTT	CASSQSMRTGASDQPQHF
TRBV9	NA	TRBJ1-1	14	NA	TGTGCCAGCAGCGTATCCGAGCACCGCACTGAAGCTTTCTTT	CASSVSEHRTEAFF
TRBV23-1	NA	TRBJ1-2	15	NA	TGCGCCAGCAGTCAAGGACGGGACACCCTTTATGGCTACACCTTC	CASSQGRDTLYGYTF
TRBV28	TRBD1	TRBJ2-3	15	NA	TGTGCCAGCAGTTCAATACAGGGGATCAGCTCTCATCCGTATTTT	CASSSIQGISSHPYF
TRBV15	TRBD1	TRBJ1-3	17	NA	TGTGCCACCAGCGGCGCCGGGACAGCTAACTCTGGAAACACCATATATTTT	CATSGAGTANSGNTIYF
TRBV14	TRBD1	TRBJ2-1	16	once	TGTGCCAGCAGCCAAGGGAACAGGGGCCCCTACAATGAGCAGTTCTTC	CASSQGNRGPYNEQFF
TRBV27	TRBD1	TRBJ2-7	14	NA	TGTGCCAGCAGTTTGCGGCAGGGGGCCTACGAGCAGTACTTC	CASSLRQGAYEQYF
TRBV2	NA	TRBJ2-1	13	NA	TGTGCCAGCAGTGAAGGACTAGTTTTTGAGCAGTTCTTC	CASSEGLVFEQFF
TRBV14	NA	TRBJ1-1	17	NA	TGTGCCAGCAGCCCCGACAAAGGGGTCCTACCAAACACTGAAGCTTTCTTT	CASSPDKGVLPNTEAFF
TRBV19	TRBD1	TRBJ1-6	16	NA	TGTGCCAGTAACGCAGGGGGCCAGGGGTATAATTCACCCCTCCACTTT	CASNAGGQGYNSPLHF